This TCR beta chain was sequenced for a study of CD8 T cells in ankylosing spondylitis. TCRdb re-analysed the 5' RACE reads in MiXCR, keeping a single row per CDR3 protein. The sample includes 250,000 to 300,000 distinct CDR3 sequences, around 20% seen only once; the top ten take 7.5% to 9%. Per the germline V gene, CDR1 is MNHNS and CDR2 is SASEGT. The V gene lost 5 bases and the J gene lost 2 bases, with 20 bases spanning the gap. This CDR3 comprises 17 residues. The clonotype comes from a male donor with ankylosing spondylitis or in good health (not recorded which). Material: blood, either unsorted or a sorted T cell fraction (not recorded which). The chain employs TRBV6-1 and TRBJ2-3, with D perhaps matching TRBD1 or TRBD2 (5 bases each). CDR3 in DNA: TGTGCCAGCAGTCCAGAGGGACGGCGATCCCCCACAGATACGCAGTATTTT. Amino acid sequence: CASSPEGRRSPTDTQYF.